Shown below are 7 T cell receptor beta chains from a single sample sequenced in a study of OX40 agonist ivuxolimab in advanced cancers. Assay used: immunoSEQ multiplex PCR; TCRdb lists only in-frame clones, some missing. The data contain under 20,000 clones, 70% to 80% of them seen just once; the ten biggest clones take up 14% to 15%. Source: CD4+ or CD8+ T cells sorted from blood, taken in a trial of the OX40 agonist ivuxolimab. The receptors shown here come from an adult with an advanced solid tumor such as melanoma, head and neck, liver or kidney cancer.

V usage is TRBV29-1 and J usage is TRBJ2-7; the D gene could be TRBD1 or TRBD2 (5 bases each). The CDR3 covers 12 residues. Germline CDR1 SQVTM, CDR2 ANQGSEA. V was pared by 4 bases and J by 2 bases, with 9 bases between. CDR3 sequence: CSVGDGPYEQYF. Written as DNA, the CDR3 is TGCAGCGTTGGGGACGGTCCCTACGAGCAGTACTTC.

The V and J genes are TRBV7-9 and TRBJ1-2, with a tentative D call TRBD1 (5 bases). V was trimmed by 5 bases and J by 10 bases, leaving 17 bases between them. Germline V CDR1 and CDR2: SEHNR, FQNEAQ (reference sequence). The CDR3 sequence is 13 residues long. CDR3 sequence: CASSHQGLLDYTF. The CDR3, as DNA: TGTGCCAGCAGCCACCAGGGTCTTCTTGACTACACCTTC.

CDR3 region: CASPPSRVDPAEQYF. CDR3 DNA sequence: TGTGCCAGCCCTCCCTCCCGCGTGGACCCCGCTGAGCAGTACTTC. The chain combines TRBV28 with TRBJ2-7, with D uncertain. The V end lost 8 bases, the J end lost 7 bases, and 24 bases lay between the germline ends. The CDR3 covers 15 residues. From germline, CDR1 is MDHEN and CDR2 SYDVKM.

The rearrangement joins TRBV9 to TRBJ2-1; D gene uncertain. Trimming stripped 0 bases from V and 9 bases from J, with 13 bases between. Looked up from germline, CDR1 is SGDLS and CDR2 is YYNGEE. The CDR3 covers 14 residues. CDR3 amino acids: CASSVEMWSSEQFF. DNA for the CDR3: TGTGCCAGCAGCGTAGAAATGTGGAGTAGTGAGCAGTTCTTC.

The CDR3 loop reads CASGGDKLNTEAFF. The DNA of the CDR3 is TGCGCCAGCGGGGGGGACAAGCTAAACACTGAAGCTTTCTTT. The rearrangement joins TRBV5-1 to TRBJ1-1, with a tentative D call TRBD1 (6 bases). Looked up from germline, CDR1 is SGHRS and CDR2 is YFSETQ. The CDR3 has 14 residues. V gave up 7 bases and J gave up 2 bases, with 15 bases separating them. The variable domain in full, completed from reference TRBV5-1 and TRBJ1-1, reads KAGVTQTPRYLIKTRGQQVTLSCSPISGHRSVSWYQQTPGQGLQFLFEYFSETQRNKGNFPGRFSGRQFSNSRSEMNVSTLELGDSALYLCASGGDKLNTEAFFGQGTRLTVV.

This chain uses TRBV19 with TRBJ2-3; no firm D call. The length of the CDR3 is 11 residues. Per germline, CDR1 LNHDA and CDR2 SQIVND (reference sequence). V lost 6 bases and J lost 7, with 8 bases in between. CDR3 DNA: TGTGCCAGTAGGGTGGGCCATACGCAGTATTTT. Amino acids: CASRVGHTQYF. Complete variable domain (other parts from reference TRBV19 and TRBJ2-3): DGGITQSPKYLFRKEGQNVTLSCEQNLNHDAMYWYRQDPGQGLRLIYYSQIVNDFQKGDIAEGYSVSREKKESFPLTVTSAQKNPTAFYLCASRVGHTQYFGPGTRLTVL.

The chain is built from TRBV19 and TRBJ1-2; the D gene is possibly TRBD1 (6 bases). The CDR3 is made up of 13 amino acids. CDR1 LNHDA and CDR2 SQIVND come from the germline V gene (reference sequence). Trimming cost V 7 bases and J 4 bases, with 13 bases left between them. The CDR3 nucleotides read TGTGCCAGTATGGCAGGGGACGGCTATGGCTACACCTTC. Translation gives CASMAGDGYGYTF. Full variable domain (missing parts from reference TRBV19 and TRBJ1-2): DGGITQSPKYLFRKEGQNVTLSCEQNLNHDAMYWYRQDPGQGLRLIYYSQIVNDFQKGDIAEGYSVSREKKESFPLTVTSAQKNPTAFYLCASMAGDGYGYTFGSGTRLTVV.